The 24 T cell receptor beta chains listed next were all sequenced from one sample in a study of blood T cells in healthy people across ages. With a J-beta primer mix and a sample-barcoded 5' primer, a second PCR ran 7 to 11 cycles. TCRdb reprocessed the 5' RACE reads via MiXCR and lists one record per CDR3 protein. The profile covers about 780,000 distinct CDR3 sequences, with 46% appearing a single time and less than 20% taken by the ten largest. Sequencing was done on a sample of blood. The receptors were sampled from a man older than 75 in good health.

This clonotype was counted a few times. The chain is built from TRBV20-1 and TRBJ2-5, with 10 bases that match TRBD2. CDR3 length: 14 residues. The V gene end was trimmed by 3 bases and the J gene end by 4 bases; junction bases not matched to a gene: 5. The germline V gene encodes CDR1 DFQATT and CDR2 SNEGSKA (reference sequence). The CDR3 sequence is CSARLAGVPETQYF. DNA for the CDR3: TGCAGTGCTAGGCTAGCGGGAGTCCCAGAGACCCAGTACTTC.

The chain couples TRBV25-1 to TRBJ1-1; D remains unclear. This CDR3 is 12 amino acids long. V dropped 6 bases and J dropped 2 bases, with 7 bases sitting between them. CDR1 is MGHDK and CDR2 is SYGVNS in the germline V gene. CDR3 region: CASRPSNTEAFF. For the CDR3, the DNA is TGTGCCAGCAGGCCGAGTAACACTGAAGCTTTCTTT.

This clonotype turned up a few times. The chain carries TRBV12-5 and TRBJ2-7; the D gene is possibly TRBD1 (6 bases). This CDR3 has 16 residues. V shed 0 bases and J shed 3 bases, with 15 bases lying between them. Germline values: CDR1 LGHNT, CDR2 FRNRAP. CDR3 nucleotide sequence: TGTGCTAGTGGTTTGGTATCTGGAACAGGGAGCTACGAGCAGTACTTC. This codes for CASGLVSGTGSYEQYF.

Remarks on this clonotype: Being one base from a much bigger clone, this may be a read error. The rearrangement joins TRBV15 to TRBJ2-7; possibly TRBD2 for D (5 bases). CDR3 length: 14 amino acids. Germline V gene sequence: CDR1 LNHNV, CDR2 YYDKDF (reference sequence). The DNA of the CDR3 is TGTGCCGCCAGCAGAGAGGGTGTCTCCTACGAGCAGTACTTC. Translating gives CAASREGVSYEQYF.

The chain combines TRBV21-1 with TRBJ2-1; TRBD2, the D gene given by the table, was not confirmed from the DNA. TRBV21-1 is a listed pseudogene. The CDR3 sequence is 16 residues long. CDR3 loop: CASSKGHTGSYNEQFF. The DNA for the CDR3 is TGTGCCAGCAGCAAGGGACATACGGGATCCTACAATGAGCAGTTCTTC.

This chain joins TRBV4-1 and TRBJ1-6, with no clear D. V was clipped by 1 base and J by 9 bases, with 16 bases between them. There are 16 residues in the CDR3. Germline values: CDR1 MGHRA, CDR2 YSYEKL. The CDR3, as DNA: TGCGCCAGCAGCCAAGTAAGTGAAGGAGAGTCTTCACCCCTCCACTTT. Amino acid sequence: CASSQVSEGESSPLHF.

This clonotype was observed a handful of times. J is TRBJ2-3 and V is TRBV7-2; D might be TRBD2 (6 bases). There are 16 residues in the CDR3. Trimming took 2 bases from V and 0 from J, leaving 12 bases between them. Looked up from germline, CDR1 is SGHTA and CDR2 is FQGNSA. CDR3 nucleotides: TGTGCCAGCAGCTTAATGGGTAGCGGAAGCACAGATACGCAGTATTTT. It specifies CASSLMGSGSTDTQYF. The full variable domain, rest sourced from reference TRBV7-2 and TRBJ2-3, is GAGVSQSPSNKVTEKGKDVELRCDPISGHTALYWYRQSLGQGLEFLIYFQGNSAPDKSGLPSDRFSAERTGGSVSTLTIQRTQQEDSAVYLCASSLMGSGSTDTQYFGPGTRLTVL.

The chain has TRBV6-2 or TRBV6-3 and TRBJ2-2; 9 nucleotides match TRBD2. This CDR3 has 21 residues. Germline CDR1 MNHEY, CDR2 SVGEGT. The V gene end was trimmed by 2 bases and the J gene end by 6 bases; junction bases not matched to a gene: 22. The CDR3 DNA reads TGTGCCAGCAGTTACGATTCTGAGGGGTCTGTAGCGGGAGTGATCTCCGGGGAGCTGTTTTTT. Its translation is CASSYDSEGSVAGVISGELFF.

CDR3 in DNA: TGTGCCAGCTCACCACCTACGGGAGCAGCGAAGACCCAGTACTTC. This codes for CASSPPTGAAKTQYF. The J gene is TRBJ2-5, the V gene TRBV18, with D maybe TRBD2 (6 bases). This CDR3 comprises 15 residues. CDR1 is KGHSH and CDR2 is LQKENI in the germline V gene. V was trimmed by 0 bases and J by 6 bases, leaving 14 bases between them.

Comment on this clonotype: A read error may produce the germline difference seen at one junction end. The chain joins TRBV27 to TRBJ2-7; D is unclear. The CDR3 runs 13 residues. Germline V gene data show CDR1 as MNHEY and CDR2 as SMNVEV (reference sequence). In DNA form, the CDR3 reads TGTGCCAGCAGTGTATCGGTCTACTACGAGCAGTACTTC. Amino acid sequence: CASSVSVYYEQYF.

V usage is TRBV27 and J usage is TRBJ2-1; the D is unclear. CDR1 is MNHEY and CDR2 is SMNVEV in the germline V gene (reference sequence). The CDR3 is 16 amino acids. V was shortened by 0 bases and J by 11 bases, with 20 bases between the two germline ends. CDR3 nucleotides: TGTGCCAGCAGTTTATCCGGAGCCCCCCAAGGTCCGAAGCAGTTCTTC. It yields the protein CASSLSGAPQGPKQFF.

In this sample, this clonotype turned up a few times. The V call is TRBV2, the J call TRBJ2-7, with unresolved D. The CDR3 contains 13 residues. V was clipped by 3 bases and J by 5 bases, with 11 bases between them. The germline V gene has CDR1 SNHLY and CDR2 FYNNEI. The CDR3 DNA sequence: TGTGCCAGCAGTGAGCAGGTAGTGCACGAGCAGTACTTC. This codes for CASSEQVVHEQYF.

The chain recombines TRBV11-3 with TRBJ2-1; D call uncertain. The DNA end lines up better with TRBJ2-7; the J call may be wrong. From germline, CDR1 is SGHNT and CDR2 YENEEA. The CDR3 is made up of 14 amino acids. For the CDR3, the DNA is TGTGCCAGCAGCTTAAGTCTAGACAACAATGAGCAGTACTTC. Protein product: CASSLSLDNNEQYF.

This chain connects TRBV20-1 to TRBJ1-6; D remains unclear. Trimming cost V 0 bases and J 14 bases, with 17 bases left between them. The CDR3 totals 14 residues. Germline CDR1 reads DFQATT; CDR2 reads SNEGSKA (reference sequence). CDR3 in DNA: TGCAGTGCTAGAGATCCTTCACAGCCGGTGTCCCTCCACTTT. Its translation is CSARDPSQPVSLHF.

This clonotype was recorded a few times. CDR3 amino acids: CASSSDRVHGYTF. The CDR3 DNA reads TGCGCCAGCAGCTCCGACAGGGTCCATGGCTACACCTTC. The V and J genes are TRBV5-1 and TRBJ1-2; 7 nucleotides line up with TRBD1. Germline values: CDR1 SGHRS, CDR2 YFSETQ. V shed 3 bases and J 6 bases; nucleotides not matched to a gene: 5. The CDR3 sequence is 13 residues long.

The chain combines TRBV3-1 with TRBJ2-1, with D unresolved. The CDR3 length is 13 residues. Germline V gene sequence: CDR1 LGHDT, CDR2 YNNKEL (reference sequence). Trimming removed 8 bases from V and 5 bases from J, with 13 bases in between. The CDR3 DNA is TGTGCCAGCGGAGCGCGCCGTAACAATGAGCAGTTCTTC. Translating it yields CASGARRNNEQFF.

This clonotype has more than one count but fewer than ten. The V call is TRBV11-3, the J call TRBJ2-7; tentative D call: TRBD1 (6 bases). The length of the CDR3 is 15 residues. CDR1 and CDR2 from the germline V gene are SGHNT and YENEEA. The V gene lost 4 bases and the J gene lost 2 bases, with 15 bases spanning the gap. CDR3: CASSSRAGDTYEQYF. CDR3 nucleotides: TGTGCCAGCAGCTCCCGGGCAGGGGACACCTACGAGCAGTACTTC.

This clonotype appeared a few times. CDR3 sequence reads: CASSLDYRGHEQYF. The CDR3 nucleotides are TGTGCCAGCAGCCTTGACTACAGGGGCCACGAGCAGTACTTC. V is TRBV7-9 and J is TRBJ2-7, with 7 bases matching TRBD1. Germline lookup yields CDR1 SEHNR and CDR2 FQNEAQ (reference sequence). V was clipped by 5 bases and J by 5 bases; unmatched bases: 9. The CDR3 spans 14 residues.

As DNA, the CDR3 is TGTGCCAGCAGCAAGGACGTTTATGGCTACACCTTC. Its protein is CASSKDVYGYTF. The chain recombines TRBV12-3 or TRBV12-4 with TRBJ1-2; D remains unclear. Deletions cut 6 bases from V and 5 bases from J, with 10 bases between. The CDR3 runs to 12 residues.

V and J are TRBV3-1 and TRBJ2-5, with D perhaps being TRBD1 or TRBD2 (7 bases each). The J call is doubtful: the DNA matches TRBJ2-7 better. CDR3 length: 13 residues. Germline V gene lookup returns CDR1 LGHDT and CDR2 YNNKEL (reference sequence). The CDR3 loop reads CASSQTGRGEQYF. CDR3 coding DNA: TGTGCCAGCAGCCAGACAGGGAGGGGCGAGCAGTACTTC.

The chain joins TRBV2 to TRBJ1-1; TRBD1 is a possible D gene (6 bases). The germline gives CDR1 SNHLY, CDR2 FYNNEI. This CDR3 is built from 13 residues. Trimming removed 6 bases at V and 2 bases at J, with 10 bases between. The CDR3 coding sequence is TGTGCCAGCAGACAGGGCTTAAACACTGAAGCTTTCTTT. This sequence encodes CASRQGLNTEAFF. The entire variable domain, with the rest obtained from reference TRBV2 and TRBJ1-1, is as follows: EPEVTQTPSHQVTQMGQEVILRCVPISNHLYFYWYRQILGQKVEFLVSFYNNEISEKSEIFDDQFSVERPDGSNFTLKIRSTKLEDSAMYFCASRQGLNTEAFFGQGTRLTVV.

In its sample, this clonotype was seen many times. V is TRBV7-2 and J is TRBJ2-1; no firm D call. The CDR3 runs 11 residues. V lost 5 bases and J lost 10, with 9 bases in between. Per germline, CDR1 SGHTA and CDR2 FQGNSA. Here the CDR3 reads CASSTPREQFF. The CDR3 DNA reads as TGTGCCAGCAGCACGCCTAGGGAGCAGTTCTTC. The full variable domain, its missing parts supplied by reference TRBV7-2 and TRBJ2-1, is GAGVSQSPSNKVTEKGKDVELRCDPISGHTALYWYRQSLGQGLEFLIYFQGNSAPDKSGLPSDRFSAERTGGSVSTLTIQRTQQEDSAVYLCASSTPREQFFGPGTRLTVL.

V is TRBV20-1 and J is TRBJ2-5; D is undetermined. Trimming removed 0 bases at V and 2 bases at J, with 10 bases between. Germline CDR1 and CDR2: DFQATT and SNEGSKA (reference sequence). CDR3 length: 14 residues. Written as DNA, the CDR3 is TGCAGTGCTAGAGATCAAAACAGACAAGAGACCCAGTACTTC. Translated, it gives CSARDQNRQETQYF.

The chain has TRBV7-9 and TRBJ2-1; 9 nucleotides match TRBD2. This CDR3 has 18 residues. V shed 5 bases and J 2 bases; nucleotides not matched to a gene: 13. Germline CDR1 reads SEHNR; CDR2 reads FQNEAQ (reference sequence). Here the CDR3 reads CASSASVTSGDTYNEQFF. Here the CDR3 DNA reads TGTGCCAGCAGCGCTAGCGTGACTAGCGGAGATACCTACAATGAGCAGTTCTTC.